These 9 T cell receptor beta chains came from one sample sequenced in a study of blood T cell repertoires in COVID-19. The method was immunoSEQ multiplex PCR; TCRdb's version includes in-frame clones alone and lacks a portion of them. The sample yields approximately 200,000 clones, about 85% seen once. The sequencing input was PBMCs or T cells enriched from blood (not recorded which). The receptor set was obtained from a man aged 40-49 years who had recovered from COVID-19.

The V gene is TRBV20-1, the J gene TRBJ2-2; TRBD2 matches at 9 bases. The CDR3 loop spans 17 amino acids. J lost 2 bases, V lost 3 bases, and 10 bases had no gene match. In germline, CDR1 is DFQATT, CDR2 SNEGSKA (reference sequence). CDR3 region: CSASGLPTSGNTGELFF. CDR3 sequence (DNA): TGCAGTGCTAGTGGTCTTCCGACTAGCGGTAACACCGGGGAGCTGTTTTTT.

The J gene is TRBJ2-3, the V gene TRBV15; 8 nucleotides align to TRBD1. The J segment lost 5 bases and the V segment lost 4 bases, leaving 11 bases of the junction unmatched. The germline CDR1 and CDR2 sequences are LNHNV and YYDKDF (reference sequence). This CDR3 contains 16 residues. This CDR3 reads CATSTLTGAGRDTQYF. CDR3 DNA: TGTGCCACCAGCACGCTGACAGGGGCAGGTCGAGATACGCAGTATTTT.

This chain joins TRBV10-2 and TRBJ1-2; possible D gene TRBD1, 5 bases. The CDR3 sequence is 17 residues long. Germline V CDR1 and CDR2: WSHSY, SAAADI. Trimming took 0 bases from V and 1 from J, leaving 15 bases between them. CDR3 loop: CASSESGRPGLNYGYTF. In nucleotides, the CDR3 is TGCGCCAGCAGTGAGTCGGGTCGGCCAGGGCTTAACTATGGCTACACCTTC.

The rearrangement uses TRBV5-1 and TRBJ2-7, with TRBD1 matching over 9 bases. Per the germline V gene, CDR1 is SGHRS and CDR2 is YFSETQ. The CDR3 has 14 amino acids. J was trimmed by 5 bases and V by 4 bases; bases with no gene match: 7. DNA for the CDR3: TGCGCCAGCAGCATCGGGACAGGGATCCACGAGCAGTACTTC. Translation: CASSIGTGIHEQYF.

The rearrangement joins TRBV19 to TRBJ2-1, with TRBD2 matching 14 bases. This CDR3 spans 15 amino acids. Germline CDR1 and CDR2: LNHDA and SQIVND (reference sequence). The trim removed 5 bases at V and 10 bases at J, leaving 7 bases unmatched. DNA for the CDR3: TGTGCCAGTAGTGGGGGGGGACTAGCGGGAGTGGAGCAGTTCTTC. It yields the protein CASSGGGLAGVEQFF.

V usage is TRBV9 and J usage is TRBJ2-1; 11 positions agree with TRBD2. CDR1 and CDR2 from the germline V gene are SGDLS and YYNGEE. V lost 3 bases to trimming and J lost 6 bases; unmatched junction nucleotides: 2. The CDR3 runs to 14 residues. The CDR3 bases are TGTGCCAGCAGCGCCGGACTAGCGGGCAATGAGCAGTTCTTC. Its protein is CASSAGLAGNEQFF.

V gene TRBV27 combines with J gene TRBJ2-5; the D gene is possibly TRBD1 (6 bases). Between the trimmed V and J ends, which lost 3 bases and 8 bases, there was a span of 19 bases. The CDR3 sequence is 15 residues long. In germline, CDR1 is MNHEY, CDR2 SMNVEV (reference sequence). CDR3 region: CASSFRAGVRETQYF. The CDR3, as DNA: TGTGCCAGCAGTTTTAGGGCAGGGGTGAGGGAAACCCAGTACTTC.

This chain uses TRBV19 with TRBJ2-2; no clear D. Germline V gene lookup returns CDR1 LNHDA and CDR2 SQIVND (reference sequence). This CDR3 is 15 amino acids long. V gave up 5 bases and J gave up 3 bases, with 13 bases separating them. CDR3 region: CASSVTGTDTGELFF. In nucleotides, the CDR3 is TGTGCCAGTAGTGTAACCGGTACCGACACCGGGGAGCTGTTTTTT.

The chain is built from TRBV6-2 or TRBV6-3 and TRBJ1-2; weak D call: TRBD1 (6 bases). Germline V lookup: CDR1 MNHEY, CDR2 SVGEGT. The CDR3 is 11 residues long. Trimming took 5 bases from V and 8 from J, leaving 9 bases between them. This CDR3 reads CASSTGYGYTF. The CDR3 DNA is TGTGCCAGCAGTACAGGGTACGGCTACACCTTC.